The entry that follows covers one T cell receptor beta chain sequence. Its antigen is as yet unknown. The record originates from a study of T cells in Graves' hyperthyroidism and ophthalmopathy. Study-level background: Any treatment followed the collection of peripheral blood at initial diagnosis.

The germline V gene encodes CDR1 LNHDA and CDR2 SQIVND (reference sequence). This CDR3 has 14 residues. Trimming shortened V by 3 bases and J by 4 bases, and 12 bases separated the two germline ends. From RNA transcripts, TCR beta CDR3 regions were amplified. TCR CDR3 underwent first-round RT-PCR with the HTBI primer set. TCRdb itself ran the multiplex PCR reads through MiXCR, one entry per CDR3 protein. The sample lists 450,000 to 500,000 distinct CDR3 sequences; 20% to 25% were seen once. Together with thyroid ultrasound, orbital computed tomography, serum thyroxine and TRAb, clinical symptoms were used for diagnoses. Overall study results and limits: Blood shared most expanded thyroid clonotypes above 0.001. Ophthalmopathy onset followed model prediction by a median about six months.

This TCR was sampled from a woman between 65 and 79 years old with Graves' ophthalmopathy. Sample: blood. The chain joins TRBV19 to TRBJ1-1; D is unresolved. In DNA, the CDR3 is TGTGCCAGTAGTATTAGGAGGCCCAGCACTGAAGCTTTCTTT. It is translated as CASSIRRPSTEAFF.